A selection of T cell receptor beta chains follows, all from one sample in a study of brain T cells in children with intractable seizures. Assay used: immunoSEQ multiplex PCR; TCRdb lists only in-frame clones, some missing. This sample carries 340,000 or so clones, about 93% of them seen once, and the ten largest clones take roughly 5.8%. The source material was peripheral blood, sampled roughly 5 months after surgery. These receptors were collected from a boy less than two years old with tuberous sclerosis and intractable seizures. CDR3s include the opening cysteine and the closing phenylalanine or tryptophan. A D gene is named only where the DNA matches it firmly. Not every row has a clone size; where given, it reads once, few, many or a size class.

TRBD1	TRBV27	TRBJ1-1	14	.	TGTGCCAGCAGTCTACAGGGGCTGAACACTGAAGCTTTCTTT	CASSLQGLNTEAFF
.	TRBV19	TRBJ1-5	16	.	TGTGCCAGTAGTATTCTAGGGGAGGTGGGCAATCAGCCCCAGCATTTT	CASSILGEVGNQPQHF
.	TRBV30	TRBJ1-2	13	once	TGTGCCCAAGGGAGGGAAAGGGACTATGGCTACACCTTC	CAQGRERDYGYTF
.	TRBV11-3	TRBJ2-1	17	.	TGTGCCAGCAGCAATCAGAGAAGATGGAGCTCCTACAATGAGCAGTTCTTC	CASSNQRRWSSYNEQFF
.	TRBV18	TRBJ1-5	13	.	TGTGCCAGCTCAGAGGGTAGCAATCAGCCCCAGCATTTT	CASSEGSNQPQHF
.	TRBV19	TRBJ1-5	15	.	TGTGCCAGTAGTATGGAAGGGGCTCGAAATCAGCCCCAGCATTTT	CASSMEGARNQPQHF
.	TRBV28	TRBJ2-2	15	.	TGTGCCAGCAGTTATCTAGACAGGAACACCGGGGAGCTGTTTTTT	CASSYLDRNTGELFF
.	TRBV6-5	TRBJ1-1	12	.	TGTGCCAGCAGGGGACAGAACACTGAAGCTTTCTTT	CASRGQNTEAFF
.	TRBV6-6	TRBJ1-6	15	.	TGTGCCAGCAGTTTTCCGACAGGTTCTAATTCACCCCTCCACTTT	CASSFPTGSNSPLHF
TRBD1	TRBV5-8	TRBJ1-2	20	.	TGTGCCAGCAGCTTGGTGGGGGGGACAGGACCAGCGGGATCTGACTATGGCTACACCTTC	CASSLVGGTGPAGSDYGYTF
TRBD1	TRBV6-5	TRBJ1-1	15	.	TGTGCCAGCAGTTACACGACAGGGGAAGACACTGAAGCTTTCTTT	CASSYTTGEDTEAFF
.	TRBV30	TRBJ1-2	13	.	TGTGCCTGGTGGAGGGGAGGGCCCTATGGCTACACCTTC	CAWWRGGPYGYTF
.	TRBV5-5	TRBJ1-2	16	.	TGTGCCAGCAGTTATACAGGGATCAAGTCTCAGTATGGCTACACCTTC	CASSYTGIKSQYGYTF
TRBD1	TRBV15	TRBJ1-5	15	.	TGTGCCACCAGCAGACGACAGGGGGCTAATCAGCCCCAGCATTTT	CATSRRQGANQPQHF
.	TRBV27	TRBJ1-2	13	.	TGTGCCAGCAGTTTAGACACAGCCTATGGCTACACCTTC	CASSLDTAYGYTF
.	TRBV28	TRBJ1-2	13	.	TGTGCCAGCAGTCCAGACAGGTCGTTCGGCTACACCTTC	CASSPDRSFGYTF
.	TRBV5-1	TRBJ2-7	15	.	TGCGCCAGCAGCTTAAGAGGGGTGTTCTCCTACGAGCAGTACTTC	CASSLRGVFSYEQYF
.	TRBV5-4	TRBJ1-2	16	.	TGTGCCAGCAGCTTGTTGGTGTTACAGAGCCTCTATGGCTACACCTTC	CASSLLVLQSLYGYTF
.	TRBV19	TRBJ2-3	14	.	TGTGCCAGTAGCGTCGAGACCTTAACAGATACGCAGTATTTT	CASSVETLTDTQYF
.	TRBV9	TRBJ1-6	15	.	TGTGCCAGCAGCGCGGGCCATTCTACGAATTCACCCCTCCACTTT	CASSAGHSTNSPLHF
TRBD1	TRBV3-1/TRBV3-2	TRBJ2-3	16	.	TGTGCCAGCAGCCTAGAGGGACAGGCAAGCACAGATACGCAGTATTTT	CASSLEGQASTDTQYF
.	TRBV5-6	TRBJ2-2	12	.	TGTGCCAGCACCTTGACGCCTGGGGAGCTGTTTTTT	CASTLTPGELFF
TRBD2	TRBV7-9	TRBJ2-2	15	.	TGTGCCAGCACCCGAGGGACTAGCGGGACCGGGGAGCTGTTTTTT	CASTRGTSGTGELFF
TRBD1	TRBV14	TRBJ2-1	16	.	TGTGCCAGCAGCCACCTGGACAGGGGGCAATACAATGAGCAGTTCTTC	CASSHLDRGQYNEQFF
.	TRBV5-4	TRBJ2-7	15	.	TGTGCCAGCAGCTACCCTGGGAGTAGATCGGAAGAGCAGTACTTC	CASSYPGSRSEEQYF
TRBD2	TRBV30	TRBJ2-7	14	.	TGTGCCTGGAGTGTAGCGGGAGTCTCCTACGAGCAGTACTTC	CAWSVAGVSYEQYF
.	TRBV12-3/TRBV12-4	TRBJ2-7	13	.	TGTGCCAGCAGTTTCGCAGGACCCTACGAGCAGTACTTC	CASSFAGPYEQYF
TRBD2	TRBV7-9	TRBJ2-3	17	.	TGTGCCAGCAGCCCAACTACACTAGCGGGAGAGTCAGATACGCAGTATTTT	CASSPTTLAGESDTQYF
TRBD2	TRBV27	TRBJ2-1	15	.	TGTGCCAGCAGCTTAGCGGGATGGGGCTACAATGAGCAGTTCTTC	CASSLAGWGYNEQFF
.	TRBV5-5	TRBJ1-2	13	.	TGTGCCAGCAGCTTGACAGCTAACTATGGCTACACCTTC	CASSLTANYGYTF
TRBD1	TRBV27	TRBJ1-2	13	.	TGTGCCAGCAGACCCGGGACAGGGACTGGCTACACCTTC	CASRPGTGTGYTF
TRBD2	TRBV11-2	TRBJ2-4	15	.	TGTGCCAGCAGCTTAAGGTCGGGGGGACGAAACATTCAGTACTTC	CASSLRSGGRNIQYF
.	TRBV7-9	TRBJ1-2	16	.	TGTGCCAGCACCCCGGCGCTGGGGGCTGATGGCTATGGCTACACCTTC	CASTPALGADGYGYTF
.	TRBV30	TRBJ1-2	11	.	TGTGCCTGGAGTGTAACGTATGGCTACACCTTC	CAWSVTYGYTF
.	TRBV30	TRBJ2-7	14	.	TGTGCCTGGGTCCCTAGAGAAAGGTCCTACGAGCAGTACTTC	CAWVPRERSYEQYF
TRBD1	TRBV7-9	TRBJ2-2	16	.	TGTGCCAGCAGCCCCCGGGACAGGGCGTACCCCGGGGAGCTGTTTTTT	CASSPRDRAYPGELFF
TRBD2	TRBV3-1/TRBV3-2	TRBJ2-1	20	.	TGTGCCAGCAGCCCCCCCGGAGGACGACTAGCGGGGGGGCTAGAGAATGAGCAGTTCTTC	CASSPPGGRLAGGLENEQFF
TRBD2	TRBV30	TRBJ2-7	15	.	TGTGCCTGCAGTGAGAATAGCGGGAGGGGCTACGAGCAGTACTTC	CACSENSGRGYEQYF
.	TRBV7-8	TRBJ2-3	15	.	TGTGCCAGCACCGTACTCCCACTTAGCACAGATACGCAGTATTTT	CASTVLPLSTDTQYF
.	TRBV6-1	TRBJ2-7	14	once	TGTGCCAGCAGTGAAAAGTATCTGGGGGTTGAGCAGTACTTC	CASSEKYLGVEQYF
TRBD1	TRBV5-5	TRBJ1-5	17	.	TGTGCCAGCAGCGAACAAGACAGGGCCCGGAGCAATCAGCCCCAGCATTTT	CASSEQDRARSNQPQHF
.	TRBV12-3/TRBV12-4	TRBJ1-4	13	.	TGTGCCAGCAGTTTACAGTGGGGGGAAAAACTGTTTTTT	CASSLQWGEKLFF
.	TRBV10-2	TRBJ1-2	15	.	TGCGCCAGCAGTGACGGGCCAGGAAAGCTCTATGGCTACACCTTC	CASSDGPGKLYGYTF
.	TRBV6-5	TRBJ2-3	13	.	TGTGCCAGCAGTCCAGCGCAGCCTGATACGCAGTATTTT	CASSPAQPDTQYF
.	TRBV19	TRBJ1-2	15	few	TGTGCCAGTAGACACGCCAGGTTTTCGGACTATGGCTACACCTTC	CASRHARFSDYGYTF
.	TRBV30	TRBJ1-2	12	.	TGTGCCTGGATCCTCGTCCCGGAAGGCTACACCTTC	CAWILVPEGYTF
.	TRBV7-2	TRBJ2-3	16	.	TGTGCCAGCAGCTTCCTGCCGGACCCGATGGCAGATACGCAGTATTTT	CASSFLPDPMADTQYF
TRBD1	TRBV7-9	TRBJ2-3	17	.	TGTGCCAGCAGCCCTGAGTTAGGGACAGGGCACACAGATACGCAGTATTTT	CASSPELGTGHTDTQYF
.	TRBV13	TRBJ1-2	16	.	TGTGCCAGCAGCCTTACAAAACTCCAGGGAGGACGTGGCTACACCTTC	CASSLTKLQGGRGYTF
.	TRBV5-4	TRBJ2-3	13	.	TGTGCCAGCAGCTCCCCTAGCACAGATACGCAGTATTTT	CASSSPSTDTQYF
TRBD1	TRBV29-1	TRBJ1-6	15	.	TGCAGCGTCCCGGGACAGAAAAGAAATAATTCACCCCTCCACTTT	CSVPGQKRNNSPLHF
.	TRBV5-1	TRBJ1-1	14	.	TGCGCCAGCAGCCCAATTGGACTGAACACTGAAGCTTTCTTT	CASSPIGLNTEAFF